The following is a T cell receptor (beta chain) sequence with its context. CDR1 is SGHTA, CDR2 FQGNSA, per germline. The ends lost 5 bases at V and 5 bases at J; junction bases unmatched: 13. The CDR3 has 16 residues. Time point: pretreatment peripheral blood. Sequencing used immunoSEQ multiplex PCR; TCRdb keeps in-frame clones, though not all of them. The sample shows 84,000 or so clones, 85% to 90% of them seen only once. This sample stems from a study of PD-L1 blockade in urothelial cancer. The V gene is TRBV7-2, the J gene TRBJ2-7, with TRBD1 matching over 9 bases. The sequencing used PBMCs, collected around atezolizumab (anti-PD-L1) treatment. The receptor was derived from a man in his sixties with urothelial cancer. As DNA, the CDR3 is TGTGCCAGCAGCCTTGGGACAGGGCCGGGTCAGAACGAGCAGTACTTC. It specifies CASSLGTGPGQNEQYF.